What follows are 20 T cell receptor beta chains derived from one specimen sequenced in a study of cytomegalovirus exposure and HLA in healthy donors. TCRdb's table, derived via immunoSEQ multiplex PCR, lists solely in-frame clones and lacks some. The data contain about 130,000 clones, approximately 94% of them singletons. Sequencing was performed on PBMCs. Receptors were obtained from a man aged 18 to 29 in good health and CMV-seropositive.

The V and J genes are TRBV6-1 and TRBJ2-7; 7 nucleotides align to TRBD1. With 2 bases clipped from V and 2 bases from J, the junction kept 6 bases outside the gene matches. Germline V gives CDR1 MNHNS, CDR2 SASEGT. This CDR3 has 15 residues. In nucleotides, the CDR3 is TGTGCCAGCAGTGAATGGTTGAGGGGGCCCTACGAGCAGTACTTC. Translation: CASSEWLRGPYEQYF.

The V call is TRBV11-2, the J call TRBJ1-1; no firm D call. Germline values: CDR1 SGHAT, CDR2 FQNNGV. The CDR3 spans 13 residues. With 2 bases removed from V and 6 bases from J, the gap between germline ends came to 10 bases. CDR3 region: CASSLIPFAEAFF. The CDR3 bases are TGTGCCAGCAGCTTAATCCCTTTTGCTGAAGCTTTCTTT. The variable domain in full, completed from reference TRBV11-2 and TRBJ1-1, reads EAGVAQSPRYKIIEKRQSVAFWCNPISGHATLYWYQQILGQGPKLLIQFQNNGVVDDSQLPKDRFSAERLKGVDSTLKIQPAKLEDSAVYLCASSLIPFAEAFFGQGTRLTVV.

The chain has TRBV5-1 and TRBJ2-3; possibly TRBD1 for D (6 bases). Germline CDR1 reads SGHRS; CDR2 reads YFSETQ. This CDR3 is 15 amino acids long. V shed 3 bases and J shed 3 bases, with 14 bases lying between them. The CDR3 region is CASSSEWGLTDTQYF. DNA for the CDR3: TGCGCCAGCAGCTCCGAGTGGGGGCTAACAGATACGCAGTATTTT.

V usage is TRBV7-9 and J usage is TRBJ1-1; TRBD1 matches 8 bases. The CDR3 has 15 residues. Germline CDR1 and CDR2: SEHNR and FQNEAQ (reference sequence). The V and J ends lost 2 bases and 3 bases, in that order; junction bases with no gene match: 5. CDR3 loop: CASSLLQGVDTEAFF. In DNA, the CDR3 is TGTGCCAGCAGCTTACTACAGGGGGTTGACACTGAAGCTTTCTTT.

This clone was detected only once. This rearrangement joins TRBV15 to TRBJ1-1; 9 bases align to TRBD1. The V and J ends lost 5 bases and 5 bases, in that order; junction bases with no gene match: 3. Germline assignment: CDR1 LNHNV and CDR2 YYDKDF (reference sequence). This CDR3 contains 13 residues. The CDR3: CATSRDRATEAFF. The DNA of the CDR3 is TGTGCCACCAGCCGGGACAGGGCGACTGAAGCTTTCTTT.

V is TRBV7-2 and J is TRBJ2-3; 7 nucleotides match TRBD2. Germline assignment: CDR1 SGHTA and CDR2 FQGNSA. The V and J ends lost 3 bases and 1 base, in that order; junction bases with no gene match: 7. This CDR3 contains 16 residues. CDR3 region: CASSFYLAGRTDTQYF. The CDR3 DNA is TGTGCCAGCAGCTTCTATTTAGCGGGTCGCACAGATACGCAGTATTTT.

J is TRBJ1-2 and V is TRBV2, with D possibly matching TRBD1 (6 bases). This CDR3 is 14 amino acids long. Germline V gene sequence: CDR1 SNHLY, CDR2 FYNNEI. V was pared by 2 bases and J by 7 bases, with 14 bases between. CDR3 sequence reads: CASSERTGRVGYTF. The CDR3 DNA is TGTGCCAGCAGTGAAAGAACAGGGAGAGTTGGCTACACCTTC.

This chain links TRBV28 with TRBJ2-3; D possibly corresponds to TRBD1 (5 bases). With 4 bases removed from V and 0 bases from J, the gap between germline ends came to 11 bases. CDR3 length: 15 residues. Germline-derived CDR1 and CDR2 are MDHEN and SYDVKM. The CDR3 DNA sequence: TGTGCCAGCAGTTCGACAGTAACTAGCACAGATACGCAGTATTTT. This gives the protein CASSSTVTSTDTQYF.

This chain joins TRBV10-3 and TRBJ2-1; D might be TRBD1 (6 bases). This CDR3 has 14 residues. Trimming stripped 3 bases from V and 9 bases from J, with 15 bases between. Germline lookup yields CDR1 ENHRY and CDR2 SYGVKD. The CDR3 region has the DNA TGTGCCATCAGTGACGAGGGGGAGTCTCTTGAGCAGTTCTTC. Encoded protein: CAISDEGESLEQFF.

This chain joins TRBV18 and TRBJ2-7; 10 bases line up with TRBD1. The germline gives CDR1 KGHSH, CDR2 LQKENI. CDR3 length: 14 amino acids. V lost 2 bases, J lost 5 bases, and 3 bases stayed unmatched. The CDR3 region has the DNA TGTGCCAGCTCACCAGGGGGACAGGGGCACGAGCAGTACTTC. This gives the protein CASSPGGQGHEQYF.

The chain links TRBV27 to TRBJ1-5; the D is unclear. The V and J ends lost 4 bases and 6 bases respectively, with 7 bases between them. CDR3 length: 12 residues. Germline-derived CDR1 and CDR2 are MNHEY and SMNVEV (reference sequence). The CDR3 here is CASSWPGQPQHF. For the CDR3, the DNA is TGTGCCAGCAGTTGGCCGGGTCAGCCCCAGCATTTT.

The gene calls are TRBV27 and TRBJ2-3; D might be TRBD2 (6 bases). The ends were cut back, 2 bases at V and 5 bases at J, with 11 bases in the middle. The germline gives CDR1 MNHEY, CDR2 SMNVEV (reference sequence). The CDR3 has 14 amino acids. The CDR3 DNA is TGTGCCAGCAGTTTAGGGGGACTTCAAGATACGCAGTATTTT. It yields the protein CASSLGGLQDTQYF.

The V and J genes are TRBV7-8 and TRBJ1-2; 8 bases align to TRBD1. J gave up 2 bases and V 4 bases, and 6 bases lay outside the gene matches. Per germline, CDR1 SGHVS and CDR2 FQNEAQ. The CDR3 loop spans 15 amino acids. The CDR3 bases are TGTGCCAGCAGCTCCAGGACAGGGTTGAACTATGGCTACACCTTC. Translation gives CASSSRTGLNYGYTF. Filled out from reference TRBV7-8 and TRBJ1-2, the complete variable domain reads GAGVSQSPRYKVAKRGQDVALRCDPISGHVSLFWYQQALGQGPEFLTYFQNEAQLDKSGLPSDRFFAERPEGSVSTLKIQRTQQEDSAVYLCASSSRTGLNYGYTFGSGTRLTVV.

The V and J genes are TRBV2 and TRBJ2-3; TRBD2 matches 15 bases. With 6 bases clipped from V and 6 bases from J, the junction kept 4 bases outside the gene matches. CDR1 is SNHLY and CDR2 is FYNNEI in the germline V gene. This CDR3 region has 15 residues. The CDR3 reads CASSGGLAGGDTQYF. CDR3 bases: TGTGCCAGCAGCGGAGGACTAGCGGGAGGGGATACGCAGTATTTT.

The rearrangement uses TRBV18 and TRBJ2-5, with 7 bases matching TRBD1. Trimming took 8 bases from V and 1 from J; bases not matched to a gene: 4. This CDR3 is built from 13 residues. Germline V gene lookup returns CDR1 KGHSH and CDR2 LQKENI. The CDR3 loop reads CASATGVQETQYF. The CDR3 region has the DNA TGTGCCAGCGCAACAGGGGTCCAAGAGACCCAGTACTTC.

V is TRBV2 and J is TRBJ2-5; no definite D call. The length of the CDR3 is 13 residues. Trimming stripped 6 bases from V and 1 base from J, with 9 bases between. Germline CDR1 SNHLY, CDR2 FYNNEI. CDR3 in amino acids: CASSPVSQETQYF. As DNA, the CDR3 is TGTGCCAGCAGCCCGGTCTCCCAAGAGACCCAGTACTTC. Full variable domain (rest looked up from reference TRBV2 and TRBJ2-5): EPEVTQTPSHQVTQMGQEVILRCVPISNHLYFYWYRQILGQKVEFLVSFYNNEISEKSEIFDDQFSVERPDGSNFTLKIRSTKLEDSAMYFCASSPVSQETQYFGPGTRLLVL.

The V and J genes are TRBV5-1 and TRBJ1-2, with D hard to call. The CDR3 sequence is 16 residues long. CDR1 is SGHRS, CDR2 YFSETQ, per germline. The V gene lost 0 bases and the J gene lost 6 bases, with 18 bases spanning the gap. CDR3 protein: CASSLEGGAGVNGYTF. The CDR3 nucleotides are TGCGCCAGCAGCTTGGAAGGAGGTGCGGGAGTCAATGGCTACACCTTC.

In its sample, this clone was seen once. The chain uses TRBV21-1 and TRBJ1-2; no check of the table's D call, TRBD1, against the DNA was made. TRBV21-1 is labeled a pseudogene. The CDR3 totals 17 residues. The chain's CDR3 is CASSTFGQAELNYGYTF. Here the CDR3 DNA reads TGTGCCAGCAGCACCTTCGGACAGGCCGAGCTTAACTATGGCTACACCTTC.

This clone has only one observation. The chain links TRBV7-3 to TRBJ1-1; D is ambiguous. Germline V gene sequence: CDR1 SGHTA, CDR2 FQGTGA. Trimming took off 1 base at V and 8 bases at J, with 8 bases between the two ends. The CDR3 loop spans 12 amino acids. CDR3 DNA sequence: TGTGCCAGCAGCTTAAGCGGTGGAGAAGCTTTCTTT. Translated: CASSLSGGEAFF. The variable domain in full, with the rest retrieved from reference TRBV7-3 and TRBJ1-1, is GAGVSQTPSNKVTEKGKYVELRCDPISGHTALYWYRQSLGQGPEFLIYFQGTGAADDSGLPNDRFFAVRPEGSVSTLKIQRTERGDSAVYLCASSLSGGEAFFGQGTRLTVV.

The V call is TRBV7-2, the J call TRBJ2-7; maybe TRBD2 (6 bases). With 3 bases removed from V and 3 bases from J, the gap between germline ends came to 12 bases. CDR1 is SGHTA, CDR2 FQGNSA, per germline. The CDR3 runs 14 residues. CDR3 bases: TGTGCCAGCAGCTTTAAATCGGGGGTCTACGAGCAGTACTTC. Its translation is CASSFKSGVYEQYF.